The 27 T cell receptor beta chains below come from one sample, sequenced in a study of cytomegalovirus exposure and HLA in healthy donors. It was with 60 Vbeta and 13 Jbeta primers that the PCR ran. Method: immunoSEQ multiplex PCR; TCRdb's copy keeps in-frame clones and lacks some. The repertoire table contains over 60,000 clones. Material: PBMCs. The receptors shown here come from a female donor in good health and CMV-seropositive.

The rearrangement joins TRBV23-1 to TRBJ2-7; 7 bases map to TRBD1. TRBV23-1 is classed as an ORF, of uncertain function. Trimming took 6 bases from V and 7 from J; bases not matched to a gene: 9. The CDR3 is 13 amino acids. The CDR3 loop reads CASRKHRTGEQYF. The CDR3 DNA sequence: TGCGCCAGCAGAAAACATAGGACAGGAGAGCAGTACTTC.

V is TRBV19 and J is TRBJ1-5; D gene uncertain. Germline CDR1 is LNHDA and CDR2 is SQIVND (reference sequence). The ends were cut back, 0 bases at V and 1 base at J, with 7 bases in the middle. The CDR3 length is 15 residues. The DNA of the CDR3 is TGTGCCAGTAGTATAGACGGAGGGAGCAATCAGCCCCAGCATTTT. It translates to CASSIDGGSNQPQHF. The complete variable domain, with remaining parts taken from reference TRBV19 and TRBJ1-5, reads DGGITQSPKYLFRKEGQNVTLSCEQNLNHDAMYWYRQDPGQGLRLIYYSQIVNDFQKGDIAEGYSVSREKKESFPLTVTSAQKNPTAFYLCASSIDGGSNQPQHFGDGTRLSIL.

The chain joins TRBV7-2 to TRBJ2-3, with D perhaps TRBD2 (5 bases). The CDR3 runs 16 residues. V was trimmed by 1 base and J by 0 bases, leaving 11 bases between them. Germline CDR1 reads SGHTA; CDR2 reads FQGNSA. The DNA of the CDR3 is TGTGCCAGCAGCTTAGAAAGACGGGGTAGCACAGATACGCAGTATTTT. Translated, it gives CASSLERRGSTDTQYF.

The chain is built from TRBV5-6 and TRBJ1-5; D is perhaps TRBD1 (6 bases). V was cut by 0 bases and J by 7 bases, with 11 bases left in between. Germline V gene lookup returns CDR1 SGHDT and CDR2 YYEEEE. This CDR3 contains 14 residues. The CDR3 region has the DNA TGTGCCAGCAGCTTGGCAGGGGTGCACCAGCCCCAGCATTTT. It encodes CASSLAGVHQPQHF.

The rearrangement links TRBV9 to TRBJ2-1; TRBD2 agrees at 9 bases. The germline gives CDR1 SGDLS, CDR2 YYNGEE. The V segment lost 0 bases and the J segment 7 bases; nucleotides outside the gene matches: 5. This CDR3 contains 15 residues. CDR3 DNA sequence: TGTGCCAGCAGCGTAGATCTAGCGGGAACGAATGAGCAGTTCTTC. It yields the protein CASSVDLAGTNEQFF. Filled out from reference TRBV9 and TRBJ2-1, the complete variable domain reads DSGVTQTPKHLITATGQRVTLRCSPRSGDLSVYWYQQSLDQGLQFLIQYYNGEERAKGNILERFSAQQFPDLHSELNLSSLELGDSALYFCASSVDLAGTNEQFFGPGTRLTVL.

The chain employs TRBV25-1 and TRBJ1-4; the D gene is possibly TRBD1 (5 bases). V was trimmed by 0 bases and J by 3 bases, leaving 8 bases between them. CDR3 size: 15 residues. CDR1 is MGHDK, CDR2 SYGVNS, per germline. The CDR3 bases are TGTGCCAGCAGTGAATACTGGGGGGCTAATGAAAAACTGTTTTTT. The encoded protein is CASSEYWGANEKLFF.

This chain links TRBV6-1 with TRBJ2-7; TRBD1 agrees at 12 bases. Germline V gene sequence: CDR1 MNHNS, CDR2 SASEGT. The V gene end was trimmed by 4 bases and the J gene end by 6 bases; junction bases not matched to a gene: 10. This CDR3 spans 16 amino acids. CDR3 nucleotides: TGTGCCAGCAGTGGGGCTCCGGGACAGGGGGCGCGCGAGCAGTACTTC. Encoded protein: CASSGAPGQGAREQYF.

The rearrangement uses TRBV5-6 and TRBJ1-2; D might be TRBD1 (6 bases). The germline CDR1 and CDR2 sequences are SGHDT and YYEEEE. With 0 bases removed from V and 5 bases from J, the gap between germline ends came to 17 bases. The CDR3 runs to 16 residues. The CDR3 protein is CASSLVGATNPYGYTF. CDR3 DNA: TGTGCCAGCAGCTTGGTGGGGGCGACAAACCCTTATGGCTACACCTTC.

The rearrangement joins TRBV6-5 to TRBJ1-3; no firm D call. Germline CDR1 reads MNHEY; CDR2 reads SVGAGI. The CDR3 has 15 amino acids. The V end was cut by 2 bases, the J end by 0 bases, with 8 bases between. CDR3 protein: CASSYSGVSGNTIYF. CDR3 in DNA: TGTGCCAGCAGTTACAGCGGGGTCTCTGGAAACACCATATATTTT.

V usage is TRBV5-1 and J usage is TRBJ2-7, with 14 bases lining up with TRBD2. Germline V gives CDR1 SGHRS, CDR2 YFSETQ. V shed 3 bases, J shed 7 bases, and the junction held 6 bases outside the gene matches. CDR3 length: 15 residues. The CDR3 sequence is CASSWGLAGDREQYF. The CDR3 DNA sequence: TGCGCCAGCAGCTGGGGACTAGCGGGAGACAGGGAGCAGTACTTC.

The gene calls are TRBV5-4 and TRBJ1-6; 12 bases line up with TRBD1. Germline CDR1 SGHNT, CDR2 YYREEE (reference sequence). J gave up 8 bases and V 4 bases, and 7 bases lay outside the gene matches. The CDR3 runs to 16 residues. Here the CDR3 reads CASSLGQGASDSPLHF. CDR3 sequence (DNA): TGTGCCAGCAGCCTGGGACAGGGGGCTTCGGATTCACCCCTCCACTTT.

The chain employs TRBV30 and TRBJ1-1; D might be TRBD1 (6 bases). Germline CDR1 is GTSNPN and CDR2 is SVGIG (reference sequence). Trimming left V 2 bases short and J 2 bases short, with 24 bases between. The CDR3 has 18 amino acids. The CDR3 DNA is TGTGCCTGGAGTAACTCCACAGGGTGGGTAGCGACAAACACTGAAGCTTTCTTT. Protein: CAWSNSTGWVATNTEAFF.

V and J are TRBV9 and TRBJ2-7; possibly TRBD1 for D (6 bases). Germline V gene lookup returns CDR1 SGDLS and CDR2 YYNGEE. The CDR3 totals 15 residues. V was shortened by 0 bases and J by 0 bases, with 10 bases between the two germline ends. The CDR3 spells CASSVAGDHSYEQYF. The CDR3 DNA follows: TGTGCCAGCAGCGTAGCAGGGGACCACTCCTACGAGCAGTACTTC.

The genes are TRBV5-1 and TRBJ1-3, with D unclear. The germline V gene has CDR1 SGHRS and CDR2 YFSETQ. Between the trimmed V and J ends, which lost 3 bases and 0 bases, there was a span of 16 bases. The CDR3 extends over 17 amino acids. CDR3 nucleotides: TGCGCCAGCAGCTCCAAAGGTTGGGCGAACTCTGGAAACACCATATATTTT. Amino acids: CASSSKGWANSGNTIYF.

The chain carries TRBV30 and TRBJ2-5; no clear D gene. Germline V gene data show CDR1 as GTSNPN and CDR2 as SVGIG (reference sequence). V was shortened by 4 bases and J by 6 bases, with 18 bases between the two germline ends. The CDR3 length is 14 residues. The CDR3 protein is CAWTITSVAQTQYF. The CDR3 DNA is TGTGCCTGGACTATTACCTCCGTTGCACAGACCCAGTACTTC.

CDR3 protein: CASNYLSGTEAFF. CDR3 nucleotide sequence: TGTGCCAGTAACTACCTGAGTGGCACTGAAGCTTTCTTT. This chain connects TRBV19 to TRBJ1-1; no firm D call. Trimming removed 7 bases at V and 4 bases at J, with 13 bases between. The CDR3 has 13 residues. The germline V gene has CDR1 LNHDA and CDR2 SQIVND (reference sequence).

CDR3 loop: CASSAGQDNSPLHF. CDR3 DNA: TGCGCCAGCAGCGCGGGACAGGATAATTCACCCCTCCACTTT. The chain links TRBV5-1 to TRBJ1-6; 8 nucleotides line up with TRBD1. CDR1 is SGHRS, CDR2 YFSETQ, per germline. V gave up 4 bases and J gave up 5 bases; unmatched junction bases: 2. The CDR3 contains 14 residues.

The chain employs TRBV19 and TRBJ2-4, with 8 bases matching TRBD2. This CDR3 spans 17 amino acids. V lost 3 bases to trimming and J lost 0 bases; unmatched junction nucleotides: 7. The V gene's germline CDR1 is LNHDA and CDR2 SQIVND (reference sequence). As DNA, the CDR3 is TGTGCCAGTAGTATGGGCCCGGGGGGGTTAGCCAAAAACATTCAGTACTTC. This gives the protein CASSMGPGGLAKNIQYF.

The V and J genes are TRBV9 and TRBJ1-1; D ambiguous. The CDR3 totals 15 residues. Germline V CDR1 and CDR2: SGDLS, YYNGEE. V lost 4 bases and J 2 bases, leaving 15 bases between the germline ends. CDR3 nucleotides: TGTGCCAGCAGCCCCGCCCGGCGAGGAAACACTGAAGCTTTCTTT. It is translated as CASSPARRGNTEAFF. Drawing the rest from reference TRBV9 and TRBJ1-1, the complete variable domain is DSGVTQTPKHLITATGQRVTLRCSPRSGDLSVYWYQQSLDQGLQFLIQYYNGEERAKGNILERFSAQQFPDLHSELNLSSLELGDSALYFCASSPARRGNTEAFFGQGTRLTVV.

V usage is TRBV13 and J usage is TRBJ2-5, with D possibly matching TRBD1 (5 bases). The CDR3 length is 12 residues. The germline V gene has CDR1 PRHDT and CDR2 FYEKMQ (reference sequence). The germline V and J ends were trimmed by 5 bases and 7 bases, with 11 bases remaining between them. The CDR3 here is CASSPGRGTQYF. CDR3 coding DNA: TGTGCCAGCAGCCCTGGTAGGGGGACCCAGTACTTC.

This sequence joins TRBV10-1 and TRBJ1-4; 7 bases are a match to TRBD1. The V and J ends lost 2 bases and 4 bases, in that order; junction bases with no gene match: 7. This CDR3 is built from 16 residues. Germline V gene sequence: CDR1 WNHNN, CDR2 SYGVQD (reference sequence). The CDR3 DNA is TGCGCCAGCAGTGAGCTGTCTGACAGGGATAATGAAAAACTGTTTTTT. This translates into CASSELSDRDNEKLFF.

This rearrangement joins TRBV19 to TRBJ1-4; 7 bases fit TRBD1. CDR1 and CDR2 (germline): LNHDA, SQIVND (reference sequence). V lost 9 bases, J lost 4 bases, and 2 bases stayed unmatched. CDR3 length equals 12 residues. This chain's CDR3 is CASGTVNEKLFF. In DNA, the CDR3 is TGTGCCAGCGGGACAGTTAATGAAAAACTGTTTTTT.

In DNA form, the CDR3 reads TGTGCCTGGAGTTCGGACAGGGGACAGCCCCAGCATTTT. Protein product: CAWSSDRGQPQHF. The rearrangement joins TRBV30 to TRBJ1-5; TRBD1 matches 9 bases. The junction had 3 bases not matched to a gene; V was cut back by 2 bases and J by 7 bases. The germline CDR1 and CDR2 sequences are GTSNPN and SVGIG (reference sequence). The CDR3 has 13 residues.

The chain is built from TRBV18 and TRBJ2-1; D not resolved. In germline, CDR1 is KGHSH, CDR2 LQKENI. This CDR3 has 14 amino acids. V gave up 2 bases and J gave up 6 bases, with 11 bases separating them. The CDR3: CASSPFSRGNEQFF. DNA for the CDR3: TGTGCCAGCTCACCATTTTCCAGAGGCAATGAGCAGTTCTTC.

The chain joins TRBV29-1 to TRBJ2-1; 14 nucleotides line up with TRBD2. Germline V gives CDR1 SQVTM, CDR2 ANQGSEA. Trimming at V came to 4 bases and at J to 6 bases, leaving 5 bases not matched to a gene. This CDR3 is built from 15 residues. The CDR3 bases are TGCAGCGTTGGGACTAGCGGGAGGAGCTTCAATGAGCAGTTCTTC. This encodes CSVGTSGRSFNEQFF.

DNA of the CDR3: TGTGCCAGCAGCTTATCAGAAACCAATTCCTACGAGCAGTACTTC. This sequence encodes CASSLSETNSYEQYF. This chain joins TRBV7-6 and TRBJ2-7; no reliable D call. Germline CDR1 is SGHVS and CDR2 is FNYEAQ. The CDR3 is 15 amino acids. Trimming shortened V by 2 bases and J by 1 base, and 12 bases separated the two germline ends.

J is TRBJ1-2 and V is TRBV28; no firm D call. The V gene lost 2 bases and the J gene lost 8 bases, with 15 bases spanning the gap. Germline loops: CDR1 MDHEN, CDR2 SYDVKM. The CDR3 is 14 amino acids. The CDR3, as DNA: TGTGCCAGCAGTTTAGGAGGCCGGGCGTGGGGCTACACCTTC. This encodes CASSLGGRAWGYTF.